This TCR beta chain was captured by sequencing in a study of T cells after yellow fever vaccination. The study, taken as a whole, reports: Boosting was followed by the reappearance of most primary-vaccination clones (approximately 95% CD4, around 90% CD8).

Per the germline V gene, CDR1 is LGHNA and CDR2 is YSLEER. V gave up 1 base and J gave up 4 bases, with 12 bases separating them. The CDR3 totals 15 residues. In regard to this clonotype: Its cognate antigen is unknown.

TCR cDNA, made by 5'RACE template switching, carried an added universal primer site and UMIs. TCRdb passed the 5' RACE reads through MiXCR, listing each CDR3 protein once. Of 120,000 or so distinct CDR3 sequences in the sample, roughly 8.2% were seen once. Here the sequenced sample was CD8+ T cells sorted from PBMCs, taken on the day of the yellow fever booster vaccination. The chain links TRBV4-3 to TRBJ2-3; TRBD1 might be the D (5 bases). The sequence derives from a man aged 18 to 29 who received the YFV17D yellow fever vaccine. The DNA of the CDR3 is TGCGCCAGCAGCCAAGGGGGCCAGCGACCAGATACGCAGTATTTT. Protein: CASSQGGQRPDTQYF.